Below, 9 T cell receptor beta chains from the same sample are listed, as sequenced in a study of shared clonotypes between healthy human individuals. Only CD45RO-negative cells positively selected for CCR7 counted as naive CD8 cells, so terminally differentiated effector memory CD45RA+ cells were excluded. TCRdb keeps only in-frame clones here, not all; method: immunoSEQ multiplex PCR. The sample holds some 2,000,000 clones; approximately 94% are singletons and the top ten take roughly 1.1%. The specimen was naive CD8+ T cells sorted from blood. These receptors all stem from a man younger than 30 in good health.

V usage is TRBV7-9 and J usage is TRBJ1-1; D may be TRBD1 (6 bases). Trimming removed 6 bases from V and 7 bases from J, with 30 bases in between. The CDR3 runs to 18 residues. CDR1 and CDR2 from the germline V gene are SEHNR and FQNEAQ (reference sequence). CDR3 in amino acids: CASSQLKGEGKGRYEAFF. CDR3 coding DNA: TGTGCCAGCAGTCAGCTTAAGGGGGAAGGCAAGGGGAGATATGAAGCTTTCTTT. The full variable domain, with the rest looked up from reference TRBV7-9 and TRBJ1-1, is DTGVSQNPRHKITKRGQNVTFRCDPISEHNRLYWYRQTLGQGPEFLTYFQNEAQLEKSRLLSDRFSAERPKGSFSTLEIQRTEQGDSAMYLCASSQLKGEGKGRYEAFFGQGTRLTVV.

The rearrangement links TRBV5-1 to TRBJ2-2; D assignment may be TRBD1 or TRBD2 (5 bases each). The CDR3 consists of 13 residues. Germline V lookup: CDR1 SGHRS, CDR2 YFSETQ. The ends were cut back, 5 bases at V and 7 bases at J, with 12 bases in the middle. The CDR3 loop is CASRGTGGGELFF. The CDR3 coding sequence is TGCGCCAGCAGAGGGACCGGAGGCGGGGAGCTGTTTTTT.

V gene TRBV7-9 combines with J gene TRBJ2-2, with a possible D match to TRBD1 (6 bases). V was trimmed by 4 bases and J by 3 bases, leaving 15 bases between them. The CDR3 has 16 residues. Germline CDR1 reads SEHNR; CDR2 reads FQNEAQ (reference sequence). The chain's CDR3 is CASSSVGTGHTGELFF. DNA for the CDR3: TGTGCCAGCAGCTCAGTGGGAACAGGGCACACCGGGGAGCTGTTTTTT.

For the CDR3, the DNA is TGCGCCAGCAGCCAAGAAACAGGGGGCGCCTACGAGCAGTACTTC. Protein: CASSQETGGAYEQYF. The chain couples TRBV4-1 to TRBJ2-7; TRBD1 matches 9 bases. Germline-derived CDR1 and CDR2 are MGHRA and YSYEKL. V gave up 0 bases and J gave up 2 bases; unmatched junction bases: 2. The CDR3 sequence is 15 residues long.

J is TRBJ2-5 and V is TRBV28, with 9 bases lining up with TRBD2. Germline V gene data show CDR1 as MDHEN and CDR2 as SYDVKM. V shed 2 bases, J shed 8 bases, and the junction held 9 bases outside the gene matches. The CDR3 is made up of 15 amino acids. This CDR3 reads CASSLVFGSGGTQYF. In DNA, the CDR3 is TGTGCCAGCAGTTTAGTGTTTGGTAGCGGGGGAACCCAGTACTTC. Full variable domain (rest looked up from reference TRBV28 and TRBJ2-5): DVKVTQSSRYLVKRTGEKVFLECVQDMDHENMFWYRQDPGLGLRLIYFSYDVKMKEKGDIPEGYSVSREKKERFSLILESASTNQTSMYLCASSLVFGSGGTQYFGPGTRLLVL.

This rearrangement joins TRBV7-9 to TRBJ1-1, with D hard to call. Deletions cut 3 bases from V and 1 base from J, with 6 bases between. Germline V gene lookup returns CDR1 SEHNR and CDR2 FQNEAQ (reference sequence). The CDR3 length is 13 residues. The CDR3 protein is CASSLTENTEAFF. Here the CDR3 DNA reads TGTGCCAGCAGCTTGACGGAGAACACTGAAGCTTTCTTT.

This clone was counted between two and nine times. V and J are TRBV6-5 and TRBJ2-7, with 8 bases fitting TRBD1. Germline lookup yields CDR1 MNHEY and CDR2 SVGAGI. CDR3 length: 16 residues. With V trimmed by 0 bases and J by 0 bases, 4 bases remained unmatched. The CDR3 reads CASSYSMGQASYEQYF. The DNA of the CDR3 is TGTGCCAGCAGTTACTCGATGGGACAGGCCTCCTACGAGCAGTACTTC.

The V gene is TRBV9, the J gene TRBJ2-3; weak D call: TRBD2 (7 bases). Germline V CDR1 and CDR2: SGDLS, YYNGEE. V shed 2 bases and J shed 1 base, with 14 bases lying between them. This CDR3 is built from 16 residues. Here the CDR3 reads CASSVGGPSGTDTQYF. In nucleotides, the CDR3 is TGTGCCAGCAGCGTGGGGGGGCCGAGCGGCACAGATACGCAGTATTTT.

This chain joins TRBV14 and TRBJ2-5; unclear D gene. The CDR3 consists of 15 residues. CDR1 and CDR2 from the germline V gene are SGHDN and FVKESK. Trimming removed 1 base at V and 0 bases at J, with 9 bases between. The CDR3 sequence: CASSQVLEYQETQYF. The CDR3 DNA follows: TGTGCCAGCAGCCAAGTTCTCGAGTACCAAGAGACCCAGTACTTC.